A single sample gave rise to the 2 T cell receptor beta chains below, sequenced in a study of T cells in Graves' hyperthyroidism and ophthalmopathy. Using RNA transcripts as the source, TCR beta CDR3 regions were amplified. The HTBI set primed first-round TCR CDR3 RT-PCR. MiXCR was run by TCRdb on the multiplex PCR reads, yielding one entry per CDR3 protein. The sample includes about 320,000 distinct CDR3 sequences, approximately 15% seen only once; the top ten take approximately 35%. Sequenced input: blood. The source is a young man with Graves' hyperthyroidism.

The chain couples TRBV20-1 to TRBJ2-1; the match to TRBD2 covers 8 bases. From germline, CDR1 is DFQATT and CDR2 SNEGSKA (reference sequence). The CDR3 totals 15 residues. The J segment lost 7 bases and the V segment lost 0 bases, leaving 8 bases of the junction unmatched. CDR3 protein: CSARDPGGGLNEQFF. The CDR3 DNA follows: TGCAGTGCTAGAGATCCCGGGGGGGGGCTGAATGAGCAGTTCTTC.

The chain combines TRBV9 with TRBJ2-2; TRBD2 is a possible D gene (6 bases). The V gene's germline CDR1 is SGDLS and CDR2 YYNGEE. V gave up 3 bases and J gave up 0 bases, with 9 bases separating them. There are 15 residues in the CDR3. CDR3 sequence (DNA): TGTGCCAGCAGCGGGGAGGACCCGAACACCGGGGAGCTGTTTTTT. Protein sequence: CASSGEDPNTGELFF.